A selection of T cell receptor beta chains follows, all from one sample in a study of blood T cell repertoires in COVID-19. Clones were read by immunoSEQ multiplex PCR, and TCRdb kept only the in-frame ones, dropping some. Of approximately 88,000 clones in the sample, more than 75% are singletons; the top ten hold about 14%. The source material was peripheral blood. The receptors originated from a woman aged 65 to 85 with acute or convalescent COVID-19. CDR3s include the opening cysteine and the closing phenylalanine or tryptophan. A D gene is named only where the DNA matches it firmly. The size field is filled for only some rows; it gives once, few, many or a size class.

TRBD1	TRBJ1-2	TRBV5-6	NA	CASSSGTGGYGYTF	TGTGCCAGCAGCTCGGGGACAGGGGGCTATGGCTACACCTTC
TRBD2	TRBJ2-6	TRBV3-1/TRBV3-2	NA	CASSPNSGGAPGANVLTF	TGTGCCAGCAGCCCAAATAGCGGGGGGGCCCCTGGGGCCAACGTCCTGACTTTC
NA	TRBJ1-6	TRBV6-5	NA	CASSYRRTYNSPLHF	TGTGCCAGCAGTTACAGGAGAACTTATAATTCACCCCTCCACTTT
NA	TRBJ2-5	TRBV12-3/TRBV12-4	NA	CASSLKLQETQYF	TGTGCCAGCAGTTTAAAACTACAAGAGACCCAGTACTTC
NA	TRBJ1-1	TRBV5-4	NA	CASSSIERTGTEAFF	TGTGCCAGCAGCTCGATTGAACGTACAGGGACTGAAGCTTTCTTT
NA	TRBJ2-1	TRBV6-5	NA	CASTQSATGEQFF	TGTGCCAGCACGCAAAGCGCGACGGGTGAGCAGTTCTTC
TRBD1	TRBJ1-5	TRBV19	NA	CASSIDRWDSPNQPQHF	TGTGCCAGTAGTATAGATAGGTGGGACAGTCCCAATCAGCCCCAGCATTTT
NA	TRBJ1-2	TRBV18	NA	CASSRTGPDGYTF	TGTGCCAGCTCACGAACAGGGCCTGATGGCTACACCTTC
NA	TRBJ2-3	TRBV18	NA	CASSSYTADTQYF	TGTGCCAGCTCATCATATACGGCAGATACGCAGTATTTT
TRBD2	TRBJ2-1	TRBV15	NA	CATSLGSGAYNEQFF	TGTGCCACCAGTCTTGGGAGCGGGGCGTACAATGAGCAGTTCTTC
TRBD1	TRBJ1-2	TRBV27	NA	CASSLYPQRTGNYGYTF	TGTGCCAGCAGTCTCTACCCCCAACGGACAGGGAACTATGGCTACACCTTC
NA	TRBJ1-1	TRBV6-5	few	CASSTEGNTEAFF	TGTGCCAGCAGCACGGAGGGTAACACTGAAGCTTTCTTT